This paragraph reports one T cell receptor (beta chain). Its specificity is not known. This sample was included in a study of beta chain features in type 1 diabetes. Study-wide results and limits: Shorter TCRB CDR3s, moderately but significantly so, marked every one of the four CD4+ subsets in Type 1 diabetes patients. Naive, central memory and regulatory TCRB repertoires appeared more similar among patients than healthy donors.

Expressed TCRB transcripts were sequenced because the entire RNA isolate underwent reverse transcription. The average output of naive, central memory and regulatory T cell samples was several million reads. TCRdb's copy holds only in-frame clones and misses some; the assay was immunoSEQ multiplex PCR. This sample carries around 250,000 clones, less than 35% of them seen once, and the ten largest clones take 4%. Every donor provided one heparinised blood draw, which averaged about 120 mL. The CDR3 length is 14 residues. The V and J ends lost 6 bases and 5 bases respectively, with 16 bases between them. Germline CDR1 LNHDA, CDR2 SQIVND (reference sequence).

Specimen: central memory CD4+ T cells from blood. This sequence originates from a man aged 30 to 45 in good health. This rearrangement joins TRBV19 to TRBJ1-2, with no clear D. CDR3 in DNA: TGTGCCAGTAGCCACCCATCCCGTCGTTATGGCTACACCTTC. Its protein product is CASSHPSRRYGYTF.